This T cell receptor beta chain derives from a study of shared clonotypes between healthy human individuals. The germline V and J ends were trimmed by 6 bases and 0 bases, with 11 bases remaining between them. The germline V gene has CDR1 MNHNS and CDR2 SASEGT. CDR3 size: 14 residues. Clones were sequenced by immunoSEQ multiplex PCR, and TCRdb holds only the in-frame ones, with some missing. The sample has 1,400,000 or so clones; 98% are singletons. This chain uses TRBV6-1 with TRBJ1-1; no clear D gene. Material for sequencing was naive CD4+ T cells sorted from blood. The subset was: CD45RA+ positively selected. The origin of this receptor is a man aged 30-40 years in good health. The CDR3 loop is CASSPRTVNTEAFF. In DNA, the CDR3 is TGTGCCAGCAGCCCCCGGACGGTGAACACTGAAGCTTTCTTT.